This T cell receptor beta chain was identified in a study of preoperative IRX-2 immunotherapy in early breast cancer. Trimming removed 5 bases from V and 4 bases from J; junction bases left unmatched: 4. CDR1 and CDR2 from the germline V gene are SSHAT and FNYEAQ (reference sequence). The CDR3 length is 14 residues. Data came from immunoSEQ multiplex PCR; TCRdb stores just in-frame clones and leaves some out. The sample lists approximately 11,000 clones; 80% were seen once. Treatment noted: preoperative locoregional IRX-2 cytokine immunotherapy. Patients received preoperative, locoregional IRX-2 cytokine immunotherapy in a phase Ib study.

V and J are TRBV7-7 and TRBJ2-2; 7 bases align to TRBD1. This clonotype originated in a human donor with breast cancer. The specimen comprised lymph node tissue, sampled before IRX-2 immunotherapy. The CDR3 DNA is TGTGCCAGCAGCCGTGAGGGGGCCACCGGGGAGCTGTTTTTT. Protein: CASSREGATGELFF.